This passage covers 21 T cell receptor beta chains from one sample sequenced in a study of blood T cell repertoires in COVID-19. TCRdb keeps only in-frame clones here, not all; method: immunoSEQ multiplex PCR. The repertoire holds hundreds of thousands of clones, more than 60% seen once, with around 4.1% in the top ten. The sequencing sample was made of peripheral blood. The receptors derive from a woman between 40 and 55 years old with active or convalescent COVID-19.

The chain has TRBV2 and TRBJ1-3; unclear D gene. The CDR3 covers 13 residues. Trimming pared 6 bases from V and 3 bases from J, leaving 9 bases between. Germline CDR1 and CDR2: SNHLY and FYNNEI. Written as DNA, the CDR3 is TGTGCCAGCAGCGGCGGCCTTGGAAACACCATATATTTT. It yields the protein CASSGGLGNTIYF.

The V call is TRBV5-1, the J call TRBJ1-1, with 9 bases that match TRBD1. Trimming took 0 bases from V and 3 from J; bases not matched to a gene: 12. Germline V CDR1 and CDR2: SGHRS, YFSETQ. This CDR3 spans 18 amino acids. DNA of the CDR3: TGCGCCAGCAGCTTGGCGGGAACAGGGGGCATGATCGACACTGAAGCTTTCTTT. The encoded protein is CASSLAGTGGMIDTEAFF.

This clone has just one count. This sequence joins TRBV18 and TRBJ2-5, with D possibly being TRBD1 (5 bases). This CDR3 has 14 residues. V lost 3 bases and J lost 2, with 10 bases in between. Germline lookup yields CDR1 KGHSH and CDR2 LQKENI. In DNA, the CDR3 is TGTGCCAGCTCACCCAGACAGCTACAAGAGACCCAGTACTTC. This translates into CASSPRQLQETQYF.

This chain connects TRBV2 to TRBJ1-6; TRBD1 agrees at 11 bases. Germline V gene sequence: CDR1 SNHLY, CDR2 FYNNEI. V was clipped by 5 bases and J by 6 bases; unmatched bases: 6. The CDR3 runs 16 residues. CDR3 in DNA: TGTGCCAGCAGTCTTGGGACAGGGGGAGGTAATTCACCCCTCCACTTT. It translates to CASSLGTGGGNSPLHF.

This chain uses TRBV6-1 with TRBJ1-6, with D unresolved. The V gene's germline CDR1 is MNHNS and CDR2 SASEGT. Trimming pared 1 base from V and 9 bases from J, leaving 22 bases between. This CDR3 is 18 amino acids long. CDR3 loop: CASSEGLAAWVLGSPLHF. The CDR3 DNA sequence: TGTGCCAGCAGTGAAGGTTTGGCGGCGTGGGTGCTGGGTTCACCCCTCCACTTT.

This clone was detected ten times or more. The chain carries TRBV9 and TRBJ1-2, with 9 bases lining up with TRBD1. V was clipped by 3 bases and J by 4 bases; unmatched bases: 7. This CDR3 comprises 15 residues. Germline CDR1 reads SGDLS; CDR2 reads YYNGEE. The CDR3 sequence is CASSEGQGTAYGYTF. CDR3 DNA sequence: TGTGCCAGCAGCGAGGGACAGGGAACCGCCTATGGCTACACCTTC.

The V call is TRBV30, the J call TRBJ2-7, with 8 bases that match TRBD1. Per germline, CDR1 GTSNPN and CDR2 SVGIG (reference sequence). V was pared by 8 bases and J by 1 base, with 7 bases of the junction left unmatched. CDR3 size: 13 residues. The CDR3 here is CAATGGFSYEQYF. The CDR3 nucleotides read TGTGCCGCTACAGGGGGATTTTCCTACGAGCAGTACTTC.

The CDR3 loop reads CASSISRYSNQPQHF. For the CDR3, the DNA is TGTGCCAGTAGTATATCGCGGTATAGCAATCAGCCCCAGCATTTT. This chain joins TRBV19 and TRBJ1-5; no clear D gene. This CDR3 is built from 15 residues. Between the trimmed V and J ends, which lost 2 bases and 0 bases, there was a span of 8 bases. In germline, CDR1 is LNHDA, CDR2 SQIVND (reference sequence).

In this sample, this clone turned up a few times. The chain links TRBV5-6 to TRBJ2-1, with 7 nucleotides matching TRBD2. V was clipped by 4 bases and J by 0 bases; unmatched bases: 7. CDR1 is SGHDT and CDR2 is YYEEEE in the germline V gene. There are 16 residues in the CDR3. In nucleotides, the CDR3 is TGTGCCAGCAGCGGTGCACCGGGGGGCTCCTACAATGAGCAGTTCTTC. Translated, it gives CASSGAPGGSYNEQFF.

V is TRBV10-2 and J is TRBJ2-3; TRBD2 agrees at 8 bases. With 6 bases clipped from V and 1 base from J, the junction kept 3 bases outside the gene matches. Germline V gene lookup returns CDR1 WSHSY and CDR2 SAAADI. The CDR3 has 14 residues. CDR3 nucleotides: TGCGCCAGCAGCGGGGGGGCTGGCACAGATACGCAGTATTTT. This gives the protein CASSGGAGTDTQYF.

The chain joins TRBV5-4 to TRBJ1-1; D remains unclear. Germline-derived CDR1 and CDR2 are SGHNT and YYREEE (reference sequence). V gave up 4 bases and J gave up 2 bases, with 12 bases separating them. The CDR3 extends over 14 amino acids. The DNA for the CDR3 is TGTGCCAGCAGCACTTTAGGAGTTAACACTGAAGCTTTCTTT. Its protein product is CASSTLGVNTEAFF.

V and J are TRBV6-5 and TRBJ2-3; D remains unclear. CDR1 is MNHEY and CDR2 is SVGAGI in the germline V gene. V was clipped by 5 bases and J by 6 bases, with 12 bases between them. The CDR3 has 13 amino acids. The CDR3 DNA follows: TGTGCCAGCAGTCCCCTAGGTGAGGATACGCAGTATTTT. Protein sequence: CASSPLGEDTQYF.

This rearrangement joins TRBV9 to TRBJ1-2, with 9 bases lining up with TRBD1. The germline V gene encodes CDR1 SGDLS and CDR2 YYNGEE. Trimming at V came to 2 bases and at J to 4 bases, leaving 6 bases not matched to a gene. This CDR3 contains 15 residues. The DNA of the CDR3 is TGTGCCAGCAGCGTTCGGGACAGGGCCTCCTATGGCTACACCTTC. This gives the protein CASSVRDRASYGYTF.

The chain carries TRBV29-1 and TRBJ1-2; 9 bases map to TRBD1. The length of the CDR3 is 13 residues. CDR1 and CDR2 (germline): SQVTM, ANQGSEA. V was pared by 6 bases and J by 3 bases, with 5 bases of the junction left unmatched. The CDR3 DNA follows: TGCAGCGTGAGGGACAGGGAAGACTATGGCTACACCTTC. Amino acid sequence: CSVRDREDYGYTF.

This rearrangement joins TRBV18 to TRBJ1-5, with 7 bases matching TRBD1. V lost 5 bases to trimming and J lost 5 bases; unmatched junction nucleotides: 3. The CDR3 has 13 amino acids. Germline assignment: CDR1 KGHSH and CDR2 LQKENI. The CDR3 DNA is TGTGCCAGCTCAACAGACAGGGATCAGCCCCAGCATTTT. Protein: CASSTDRDQPQHF.

This clone was counted between two and nine times. The rearrangement uses TRBV10-3 and TRBJ2-2; 7 bases are a match to TRBD1. This CDR3 spans 16 amino acids. V dropped 6 bases and J dropped 0; count of bases not matched to a gene: 7. From germline, CDR1 is ENHRY and CDR2 SYGVKD. CDR3 region: CAIREHRGPNTGELFF. CDR3 nucleotides: TGTGCCATCAGAGAACACAGGGGACCGAACACCGGGGAGCTGTTTTTT.

V gene TRBV28 combines with J gene TRBJ2-7; D is perhaps TRBD1 (5 bases). Germline assignment: CDR1 MDHEN and CDR2 SYDVKM. V lost 2 bases and J lost 2, with 7 bases in between. The CDR3 contains 13 residues. The CDR3: CASSLTGTYEQYF. CDR3 nucleotides: TGTGCCAGCAGTTTAACAGGAACCTACGAGCAGTACTTC.

The genes are TRBV29-1 and TRBJ2-5; perhaps TRBD1 as D (6 bases). The CDR3 is 12 amino acids. Trimming removed 6 bases from V and 1 base from J, with 9 bases in between. Germline-derived CDR1 and CDR2 are SQVTM and ANQGSEA. As DNA, the CDR3 is TGCAGCGTAACAGGGTCCCAAGAGACCCAGTACTTC. Residues: CSVTGSQETQYF.

This chain links TRBV7-2 with TRBJ2-2; TRBD2 matches 9 bases. Germline loops: CDR1 SGHTA, CDR2 FQGNSA. The CDR3 is 16 amino acids. Trimming at V came to 5 bases and at J to 5 bases, leaving 9 bases not matched to a gene. The CDR3 DNA follows: TGTGCCAGCAGCACCTCTAGCGGGGTAGAAACCGGGGAGCTGTTTTTT. This encodes CASSTSSGVETGELFF.

The chain recombines TRBV4-1 with TRBJ1-5; D remains ambiguous. Per germline, CDR1 MGHRA and CDR2 YSYEKL. Trimming left V 0 bases short and J 1 base short, with 13 bases between. The CDR3 runs to 17 residues. The CDR3, as DNA: TGCGCCAGCAGCCAAGATCGGAGGGTTTACAGCAATCAGCCCCAGCATTTT. This translates into CASSQDRRVYSNQPQHF.

The chain links TRBV11-2 to TRBJ2-2; tentative D call: TRBD2 (5 bases). V was clipped by 1 base and J by 7 bases, with 13 bases between them. The length of the CDR3 is 15 residues. Germline V lookup: CDR1 SGHAT, CDR2 FQNNGV. CDR3 in DNA: TGTGCCAGCAGCTTAGCGGTGTACGGGGTCGGGGAGCTGTTTTTT. Protein sequence: CASSLAVYGVGELFF.